This T cell receptor (beta chain) is drawn from a study of cytomegalovirus exposure and HLA in healthy donors. It was with 60 Vbeta and 13 Jbeta primers that the PCR ran. The protocol was immunoSEQ multiplex PCR, while the TCRdb copy is restricted to in-frame clones and leaves out a portion. The sample lists 160,000 or so clones; approximately 83% were seen once. With 5 bases removed from V and 5 bases from J, the gap between germline ends came to 10 bases. CDR1 SQVTM and CDR2 ANQGSEA come from the germline V gene. The CDR3 is 11 amino acids. The chain uses TRBV29-1 and TRBJ2-7; D is perhaps TRBD1 (5 bases). The sequence came from a woman in her late teens or twenties in good health and CMV-seronegative. The sequenced material came from PBMCs. The CDR3 sequence: CSVIRVNEQYF. In DNA form, the CDR3 reads TGCAGCGTTATCAGGGTGAACGAGCAGTACTTC.